Listed here are 11 T cell receptor beta chains from one sample, sequenced in a study of blood T cell repertoires in COVID-19. Produced via immunoSEQ multiplex PCR; TCRdb's table is partial and in-frame only. The data contain about 370,000 clones, 87% of them singletons. The specimen sequenced was peripheral blood. Every receptor here comes from a woman in her 30s with COVID-19, enrolled during active disease.

The chain joins TRBV7-6 to TRBJ2-1; TRBD2 matches 8 bases. CDR1 is SGHVS and CDR2 is FNYEAQ in the germline V gene. The CDR3 runs 20 residues. V lost 1 base, J lost 1 base, and 15 bases stayed unmatched. CDR3 coding DNA: TGTGCCAGCAGCTTAGTCCAGGGACTAGGGAGTATTAGGTCCTACAATGAGCAGTTCTTC. Translated: CASSLVQGLGSIRSYNEQFF.

Note on this clone: The sample has other DNA sequences that encode this CDR3 too. The chain recombines TRBV5-1 with TRBJ2-2; 8 nucleotides match TRBD2. CDR3 length: 15 amino acids. V shed 3 bases, J shed 4 bases, and the junction held 5 bases outside the gene matches. CDR1 and CDR2 from the germline V gene are SGHRS and YFSETQ. The CDR3 region is CASSSGLAGTGELFF. CDR3 bases: TGCGCCAGCAGCTCCGGACTAGCCGGCACCGGGGAGCTGTTTTTT. Variable domain in full (rest from reference TRBV5-1 and TRBJ2-2): KAGVTQTPRYLIKTRGQQVTLSCSPISGHRSVSWYQQTPGQGLQFLFEYFSETQRNKGNFPGRFSGRQFSNSRSEMNVSTLELGDSALYLCASSSGLAGTGELFFGEGSRLTVL.

This clone was counted once. The J gene is TRBJ2-3, the V gene TRBV12-2; the table's TRBD1 call for D was not verified on the DNA. TRBV12-2 is an annotated pseudogene. This CDR3 is built from 16 residues. CDR3 nucleotides: TGTGCAAGTCGCCCCCCCAGCAGGGAACATGCAGATACGCAGTATTTT. This sequence encodes CASRPPSREHADTQYF.

This clone was detected once. The J gene is TRBJ2-4, the V gene TRBV6-5; the D gene is possibly TRBD1 (6 bases). Germline assignment: CDR1 MNHEY and CDR2 SVGAGI. This CDR3 spans 14 amino acids. Trimming cost V 6 bases and J 4 bases, with 13 bases left between them. CDR3 bases: TGTGCCAGCAGCCACGGGGACATAAAAAACATTCAGTACTTC. Translated: CASSHGDIKNIQYF.

The chain carries TRBV29-1 and TRBJ1-1; possible D gene TRBD1, 5 bases. The CDR3 has 13 residues. The V and J ends lost 7 bases and 4 bases respectively, with 16 bases between them. Germline assignment: CDR1 SQVTM and CDR2 ANQGSEA. The CDR3 DNA sequence: TGCAGCGCTGGCGGGGGGGGTGTCACTGAAGCTTTCTTT. It translates to CSAGGGGVTEAFF.

This clone has a handful of counts. J is TRBJ2-1 and V is TRBV2, with unresolved D. Trimming removed 9 bases at V and 7 bases at J, with 19 bases between. The CDR3 spans 14 residues. CDR1 is SNHLY and CDR2 is FYNNEI in the germline V gene. CDR3 in DNA: TGTGCCAGGCGAGGCTCAACTGCGCTTAATGAGCAGTTCTTC. Amino acid sequence: CARRGSTALNEQFF.

The CDR3: CASSLGTGFGNTIYF. DNA of the CDR3: TGTGCCAGCAGCCTCGGGACAGGGTTTGGAAACACCATATATTTT. The rearrangement links TRBV28 to TRBJ1-3; the match to TRBD1 covers 9 bases. J was trimmed by 3 bases and V by 6 bases; bases with no gene match: 6. Germline CDR1 reads MDHEN; CDR2 reads SYDVKM. The CDR3 sequence is 15 residues long.

The chain carries TRBV10-3 and TRBJ2-5, with TRBD2 matching over 7 bases. This CDR3 spans 14 amino acids. Per the germline V gene, CDR1 is ENHRY and CDR2 is SYGVKD. J lost 2 bases, V lost 8 bases, and 8 bases had no gene match. The CDR3 region has the DNA TGTGCCATCGGGGGGGGTAGCGGGCAAGAGACCCAGTACTTC. Encoded protein: CAIGGGSGQETQYF.

About this clone itself: Other DNA variants within this sample encode the same CDR3. The chain combines TRBV28 with TRBJ2-2; 7 bases map to TRBD1. CDR1 and CDR2 (germline): MDHEN, SYDVKM. This CDR3 is 12 amino acids long. With 9 bases clipped from V and 5 bases from J, the junction kept 3 bases outside the gene matches. In nucleotides, the CDR3 is TGTGCCAGTCGACAGGGTACCGGGGAGCTGTTTTTT. Its protein is CASRQGTGELFF.

The genes are TRBV11-2 and TRBJ2-2, with D possibly matching TRBD1 (6 bases). Between the trimmed V and J ends, which lost 6 bases and 1 base, there was a span of 9 bases. The CDR3 has 14 residues. Germline CDR1 and CDR2: SGHAT and FQNNGV. Here the CDR3 DNA reads TGTGCCAGCAGTTCACAGGGGAACACCGGGGAGCTGTTTTTT. It yields the protein CASSSQGNTGELFF.

This clone has only one observation. This rearrangement joins TRBV7-3 to TRBJ2-1, with 7 bases that match TRBD1. CDR3 length: 16 amino acids. Germline V lookup: CDR1 SGHTA, CDR2 FQGTGA. V trimming: 2 bases; J trimming: 4 bases; junction bases outside the gene matches: 8. The CDR3 loop is CASSLDATGPYNEQFF. CDR3 bases: TGTGCCAGCAGCTTAGATGCGACAGGGCCTTACAATGAGCAGTTCTTC. The variable domain in full, completed from reference TRBV7-3 and TRBJ2-1, reads GAGVSQTPSNKVTEKGKYVELRCDPISGHTALYWYRQSLGQGPEFLIYFQGTGAADDSGLPNDRFFAVRPEGSVSTLKIQRTERGDSAVYLCASSLDATGPYNEQFFGPGTRLTVL.